This passage covers 14 T cell receptor beta chains from one sample sequenced in a study of T cells in Graves' hyperthyroidism and ophthalmopathy. Authors of the study amplified TCR beta CDR3 regions from RNA transcripts. First-round RT-PCR of the TCR CDR3 relied on the HTBI primer set. TCRdb re-called the multiplex PCR reads through MiXCR, storing one row per CDR3 protein. Of 450,000 to 600,000 distinct CDR3 sequences in the sample, roughly 15% are singletons; the top ten hold roughly 14%. Sequenced sample: blood. The receptors shown here come from a woman in her thirties or forties with Graves' hyperthyroidism.

This clonotype showed up just a few times. The chain carries TRBV10-3 and TRBJ2-3; D possibly matches TRBD1 or TRBD2 (6 bases each). Germline CDR1 reads ENHRY; CDR2 reads SYGVKD. The CDR3 totals 15 residues. V was cut by 6 bases and J by 5 bases, with 18 bases left in between. CDR3 sequence: CAISSTGAGRDTQYF. The DNA for the CDR3 is TGTGCCATCAGCTCGACAGGAGCGGGTCGAGATACGCAGTATTTT.

The V call is TRBV19, the J call TRBJ2-3, with 8 positions matching TRBD2. J lost 2 bases, V lost 6 bases, and 7 bases had no gene match. The germline gives CDR1 LNHDA, CDR2 SQIVND (reference sequence). The CDR3 has 15 amino acids. The CDR3 coding sequence is TGTGCCAGTAGCGGTAGCGGGACTTACACAGATACGCAGTATTTT. Its protein is CASSGSGTYTDTQYF.

Many counts were recorded for this clonotype. This chain links TRBV18 with TRBJ2-3; possibly TRBD1 or TRBD2 for D (5 bases each). In germline, CDR1 is KGHSH, CDR2 LQKENI. V lost 3 bases and J 6 bases, leaving 16 bases between the germline ends. There are 15 residues in the CDR3. The CDR3 reads CASSPGGNFADTQYF. The CDR3 nucleotides read TGTGCCAGCTCACCTGGGGGAAACTTTGCCGATACGCAGTATTTT.

This clonotype was detected ten times or more. The rearrangement links TRBV12-3 or TRBV12-4 to TRBJ2-3, with 10 bases aligning to TRBD2. The CDR3 runs to 15 residues. After removal of 7 bases from V and 3 bases from J, the junction contained 7 bases not matched to a gene. The CDR3 sequence: CASTERGLATDTQYF. As DNA, the CDR3 is TGTGCCAGCACCGAAAGGGGACTAGCGACAGATACGCAGTATTTT.

This clonotype has ten or more counts. The chain links TRBV28 to TRBJ2-7; TRBD2 aligns across 12 bases. This CDR3 comprises 14 residues. CDR1 is MDHEN, CDR2 SYDVKM, per germline. The junction had 0 bases not matched to a gene; V was cut back by 2 bases and J by 4 bases. CDR3 protein: CASSLGLAGYEQYF. CDR3 DNA sequence: TGTGCCAGCAGTTTAGGACTAGCGGGGTACGAGCAGTACTTC.

This clonotype was detected ten times or more. This chain links TRBV28 with TRBJ1-2, with 7 nucleotides matching TRBD1. The germline CDR1 and CDR2 sequences are MDHEN and SYDVKM. V lost 4 bases to trimming and J lost 8 bases; unmatched junction nucleotides: 7. The CDR3 runs to 13 residues. Here the CDR3 DNA reads TGTGCCAGCAGTTCCGACAGGGTATGGGGCTACACCTTC. The encoded protein is CASSSDRVWGYTF.

This clonotype was seen repeatedly, ten times or more. The chain uses TRBV6-4 and TRBJ2-5; 11 positions match TRBD1. Germline CDR1 and CDR2: MRHNA and SNTAGT. V shed 10 bases and J 5 bases; nucleotides not matched to a gene: 9. The CDR3 has 14 amino acids. The CDR3 bases are TGTGCCACCCTCGGACAGGGGGCATGGGAGACCCAGTACTTC. Translated, it gives CATLGQGAWETQYF.

This clonotype has only a few counts. The V gene is TRBV6-2 or TRBV6-3, the J gene TRBJ1-1, with 7 bases aligning to TRBD1. This CDR3 is built from 15 residues. Germline V gene sequence: CDR1 MNHEY, CDR2 SVGEGT. J was trimmed by 1 base and V by 2 bases; bases with no gene match: 4. The CDR3 is CASSYPRTGNTEAFF. In DNA form, the CDR3 reads TGTGCCAGCAGTTACCCCCGGACAGGGAACACTGAAGCTTTCTTT.

This clonotype was counted many times. The chain recombines TRBV19 with TRBJ2-5; the match to TRBD2 covers 11 bases. Germline lookup yields CDR1 LNHDA and CDR2 SQIVND (reference sequence). V lost 6 bases to trimming and J lost 3 bases; unmatched junction nucleotides: 3. This CDR3 is built from 14 residues. The CDR3 loop is CASSKLAGEETQYF. CDR3 DNA sequence: TGTGCCAGTAGCAAACTAGCGGGAGAAGAGACCCAGTACTTC.

This clonotype was detected only a few times. The V call is TRBV6-1, the J call TRBJ2-7, with D tentatively TRBD1 (5 bases). The ends were cut back, 1 base at V and 4 bases at J, with 11 bases in the middle. The germline V gene encodes CDR1 MNHNS and CDR2 SASEGT. This CDR3 spans 14 amino acids. The CDR3 bases are TGTGCCAGCAGTGAAGTAGGGGTTTCTTACGAGCAGTACTTC. It specifies CASSEVGVSYEQYF.

This clonotype was seen many times. The chain couples TRBV7-9 to TRBJ2-7, with D possibly being TRBD1 or TRBD2 (5 bases each). Germline V CDR1 and CDR2: SEHNR, FQNEAQ (reference sequence). CDR3 size: 15 residues. Trimming stripped 2 bases from V and 3 bases from J, with 14 bases between. The chain's CDR3 is CASSLTRDPLYEQYF. The CDR3 bases are TGTGCCAGCAGCTTAACTCGGGACCCCCTCTACGAGCAGTACTTC.

This clonotype was counted only a few times. The chain uses TRBV9 and TRBJ2-1; 7 nucleotides align to TRBD1. V gave up 1 base and J gave up 4 bases; unmatched junction bases: 14. This CDR3 has 18 residues. Germline-derived CDR1 and CDR2 are SGDLS and YYNGEE. The CDR3 loop reads CASSVSPLMGTEYNEQFF. As DNA, the CDR3 is TGTGCCAGCAGCGTATCCCCTTTGATGGGGACAGAATACAATGAGCAGTTCTTC.

V usage is TRBV19 and J usage is TRBJ1-2; D uncertain. Germline V gene data show CDR1 as LNHDA and CDR2 as SQIVND (reference sequence). V lost 1 base and J 2 bases, leaving 8 bases between the germline ends. This CDR3 comprises 14 residues. In DNA, the CDR3 is TGTGCCAGTAGTATAGGAGACAACAACTATGGCTACACCTTC. As protein: CASSIGDNNYGYTF.

This clonotype was recorded at least ten times. The chain has TRBV20-1 and TRBJ1-1, with D unclear. Germline CDR1 is DFQATT and CDR2 is SNEGSKA (reference sequence). V dropped 8 bases and J dropped 5 bases, with 18 bases sitting between them. CDR3 size: 13 residues. CDR3 in amino acids: CSPLQPGLTEAFF. The CDR3 bases are TGCAGTCCCCTCCAACCCGGCCTTACTGAAGCTTTCTTT.